This entry features one TCR beta chain sequence. These data come from a study of blood T cell repertoires in COVID-19. Study background: T cells, B-cell-depleted T cells, or PBMCs provided the cDNA or gDNA that served as material.

Participants reported their clinical history, and cohort assignment relied on those reports. Under the authors' procedure: Cell counts per sample came from amplifying reference gene primers. Generated by immunoSEQ multiplex PCR, the TCRdb table keeps only in-frame clones and is missing some. V, J and clone size are taken as reported in that table, and D and trimming were inferred from the DNA itself. This sample has over 130,000 clones; approximately 84% occur once, and the top ten carry more than 3%. This CDR3 spans 14 amino acids. Germline V gives CDR1 GTSNPN, CDR2 SVGIG (reference sequence). J gave up 3 bases and V 5 bases, and 7 bases lay outside the gene matches.

This sequence was found in a woman in her fifties or sixties with acute COVID-19. The gene calls are TRBV30 and TRBJ1-3; 7 nucleotides align to TRBD1. Sequencing was done on a sample of PBMCs or T cells enriched from blood (not recorded which). The CDR3 sequence: CAWGNRGGGNTIYF. CDR3 DNA: TGTGCCTGGGGAAACAGGGGAGGTGGAAACACCATATATTTT. The variable domain in full, with the rest retrieved from reference TRBV30 and TRBJ1-3, is SQTIHQWPATLVQPVGSPLSLECTVEGTSNPNLYWYRQAAGRGLQLLFYSVGIGQISSEVPQNLSASRPQDRQFILSSKKLLLSDSGFYLCAWGNRGGGNTIYFGEGSWLTVV.